Below are 24 T cell receptor beta chains sequenced from a single sample in a study of cytomegalovirus exposure and HLA in healthy donors. PCR amplification relied on 60 Vbeta primers (plus 13 Jbeta primers). Some clones are missing from TCRdb's copy, which holds only in-frame ones; the method was immunoSEQ multiplex PCR. The table lists 150,000 to 200,000 clones, approximately 77% of them singletons. The material sequenced was PBMCs. Source of these receptors: a male donor in good health and CMV-seropositive.

There are a few counts of this clone. The V gene is TRBV6-5, the J gene TRBJ1-1; D is ambiguous. The CDR3 is made up of 13 amino acids. Germline V CDR1 and CDR2: MNHEY, SVGAGI. V dropped 4 bases and J dropped 3 bases, with 9 bases sitting between them. The CDR3 region is CASSSVSYTEAFF. In DNA, the CDR3 is TGTGCCAGCAGTTCGGTTTCGTACACTGAAGCTTTCTTT.

This sequence joins TRBV7-2 and TRBJ2-2; D is ambiguous. V lost 4 bases to trimming and J lost 7 bases, with 10 bases between them. The germline V gene has CDR1 SGHTA and CDR2 FQGNSA. The CDR3 covers 13 residues. The CDR3 sequence: CASSSLIFGELFF. The CDR3 bases are TGTGCCAGCAGCTCCCTTATTTTCGGGGAGCTGTTTTTT.

This rearrangement joins TRBV7-8 to TRBJ2-7; 11 bases are a match to TRBD2. Germline CDR1 SGHVS, CDR2 FQNEAQ. This CDR3 is 16 amino acids long. V trimming: 5 bases; J trimming: 7 bases; junction bases outside the gene matches: 13. CDR3 sequence: CASSPALAGVPWEQYF. The CDR3 nucleotides are TGTGCCAGCAGCCCAGCACTAGCGGGGGTCCCCTGGGAGCAGTACTTC.

The chain employs TRBV5-1 and TRBJ1-4; a possible D gene is TRBD1 (5 bases). V lost 10 bases and J 8 bases, leaving 24 bases between the germline ends. Germline V gene lookup returns CDR1 SGHRS and CDR2 YFSETQ. CDR3 length: 15 residues. This CDR3 reads CAGRGIARSSEKLFF. Written as DNA, the CDR3 is TGCGCCGGTAGGGGAATCGCTCGCTCGTCCGAAAAACTGTTTTTT.

The chain joins TRBV5-4 to TRBJ1-1; D remains unclear. Germline CDR1 is SGHNT and CDR2 is YYREEE (reference sequence). This CDR3 region has 13 residues. With 0 bases removed from V and 6 bases from J, the gap between germline ends came to 9 bases. The CDR3 region has the DNA TGTGCCAGCAGCTTGGGTCTTCGGTCTGAAGCTTTCTTT. As protein: CASSLGLRSEAFF.

This clone showed up just a few times. V gene TRBV5-1 combines with J gene TRBJ1-2; 9 positions agree with TRBD1. Germline assignment: CDR1 SGHRS and CDR2 YFSETQ. This CDR3 contains 14 residues. Trimming cost V 3 bases and J 8 bases; bases outside gene matches: 8. The DNA for the CDR3 is TGCGCCAGCAGCTCGGACAGGGGATCGGGCGGCTACACCTTC. Its protein product is CASSSDRGSGGYTF. Looking up the rest from reference TRBV5-1 and TRBJ1-2 gives the full variable domain: KAGVTQTPRYLIKTRGQQVTLSCSPISGHRSVSWYQQTPGQGLQFLFEYFSETQRNKGNFPGRFSGRQFSNSRSEMNVSTLELGDSALYLCASSSDRGSGGYTFGSGTRLTVV.

This clone ranks as medium-sized (0.01 to 0.1%). The V gene is TRBV6-4, the J gene TRBJ2-3; 7 bases map to TRBD2. This CDR3 comprises 16 residues. V shed 0 bases and J 1 base; nucleotides not matched to a gene: 4. Per the germline V gene, CDR1 is MRHNA and CDR2 is SNTAGT. The CDR3 DNA is TGTGCCAGCAGTGACTCGTCGGGAGGTGGCACAGATACGCAGTATTTT. Its translation: CASSDSSGGGTDTQYF.

The chain recombines TRBV21-1 with TRBJ1-3; the DNA was not used to check the table's D call, TRBD1. TRBV21-1 is recorded as a pseudogene. This CDR3 spans 15 amino acids. The CDR3 region has the DNA TGTGCAAGCGCGCTAGGGGTAAACTCTGGAAACACCATATATTTT. Its protein is CASALGVNSGNTIYF.

The genes are TRBV30 and TRBJ1-2; D is possibly TRBD1 (6 bases). Between the trimmed V and J ends, which lost 4 bases and 4 bases, there was a span of 13 bases. Looked up from germline, CDR1 is GTSNPN and CDR2 is SVGIG (reference sequence). This CDR3 contains 13 residues. CDR3 residues: CAWTSRQAYGYTF. The DNA of the CDR3 is TGTGCCTGGACATCCCGACAGGCCTATGGCTACACCTTC.

The chain recombines TRBV9 with TRBJ1-4; perhaps TRBD1 as D (5 bases). Trimming removed 2 bases from V and 5 bases from J, with 10 bases in between. The CDR3 loop spans 14 amino acids. Germline CDR1 reads SGDLS; CDR2 reads YYNGEE. The CDR3 bases are TGTGCCAGCAGCGTCGGAGGGGAGAATGAAAAACTGTTTTTT. Encoded protein: CASSVGGENEKLFF.

J is TRBJ2-7 and V is TRBV1; the listed D gene, TRBD2, was not tested against the DNA. TRBV1 is tagged as a pseudogene. The length of the CDR3 is 14 residues. The CDR3 loop reads CTSSPSGNSYEQYF. CDR3 nucleotide sequence: TGCACCAGCAGTCCGTCGGGGAACTCCTACGAGCAGTACTTC.

This chain links TRBV5-6 with TRBJ2-5; a weak D match, TRBD2 (7 bases). The assigned J gene may be wrong: the sequence end matches TRBJ2-7 better. Germline values: CDR1 SGHDT, CDR2 YYEEEE. This CDR3 comprises 15 residues. The CDR3 reads CASYGGGRGYGEQYF. CDR3 nucleotides: TGTGCCTCCTATGGCGGGGGCAGGGGATACGGCGAGCAGTACTTC.

V is TRBV10-3 and J is TRBJ1-2; D unclear. The germline V gene encodes CDR1 ENHRY and CDR2 SYGVKD. Trimming left V 1 base short and J 8 bases short, with 11 bases between. This CDR3 spans 13 amino acids. The CDR3 loop is CAISELGGGGYTF. CDR3 coding DNA: TGTGCCATCAGTGAGTTGGGTGGAGGAGGCTACACCTTC.

This chain links TRBV18 with TRBJ1-2; TRBD1 matches 8 bases. This CDR3 has 13 amino acids. Germline V lookup: CDR1 KGHSH, CDR2 LQKENI. The junction had 6 bases not matched to a gene; V was cut back by 7 bases and J by 5 bases. This chain's CDR3 is CASLADRDYGYTF. The CDR3 coding sequence is TGTGCCAGCTTAGCGGACAGGGATTATGGCTACACCTTC.

The rearrangement uses TRBV5-1 and TRBJ2-6; 8 nucleotides align to TRBD1. V lost 4 bases, J lost 0 bases, and 9 bases stayed unmatched. The CDR3 loop spans 18 amino acids. Germline V lookup: CDR1 SGHRS, CDR2 YFSETQ. The CDR3 DNA is TGCGCCAGCAGCCTCACAGGGGGTACCTCCTCTGGGGCCAACGTCCTGACTTTC. Residues: CASSLTGGTSSGANVLTF.

V usage is TRBV9 and J usage is TRBJ2-1, with 7 bases fitting TRBD2. The germline CDR1 and CDR2 sequences are SGDLS and YYNGEE. With 0 bases clipped from V and 8 bases from J, the junction kept 8 bases outside the gene matches. This CDR3 has 15 residues. CDR3 protein: CASSVGGGGYDEQFF. The DNA of the CDR3 is TGTGCCAGCAGCGTAGGGGGGGGAGGATACGATGAGCAGTTCTTC.

V usage is TRBV5-6 and J usage is TRBJ2-3; D might be TRBD1 (5 bases). Germline CDR1 reads SGHDT; CDR2 reads YYEEEE. The CDR3 spans 15 residues. The V end was cut by 4 bases, the J end by 2 bases, with 14 bases between. CDR3 DNA sequence: TGTGCCAGCAGCCCAAATACAGGCGACACAGATACGCAGTATTTT. The encoded protein is CASSPNTGDTDTQYF.

V and J are TRBV7-9 and TRBJ2-7; 7 nucleotides line up with TRBD1. This CDR3 is built from 14 residues. Germline assignment: CDR1 SEHNR and CDR2 FQNEAQ (reference sequence). The junction had 7 bases not matched to a gene; V was cut back by 5 bases and J by 3 bases. This CDR3 is CASSPRQGDYEQYF. DNA for the CDR3: TGTGCCAGCAGCCCCAGACAGGGAGACTACGAGCAGTACTTC.

The chain uses TRBV15 and TRBJ1-2; D may be TRBD1 (5 bases). V dropped 1 base and J dropped 5 bases, with 14 bases sitting between them. This CDR3 is built from 15 residues. Germline values: CDR1 LNHNV, CDR2 YYDKDF (reference sequence). CDR3 region: CATSRAGEGLYGYTF. The CDR3 DNA reads TGTGCCACCAGCAGAGCCGGGGAGGGGCTTTATGGCTACACCTTC.

This chain connects TRBV6-1 to TRBJ1-5; D not resolved. V was cut by 6 bases and J by 4 bases, with 10 bases left in between. The CDR3 has 13 amino acids. Per the germline V gene, CDR1 is MNHNS and CDR2 is SASEGT. The CDR3 nucleotides are TGTGCCAGCAGCGCTACCCCAAATCAGCCCCAGCATTTT. It codes for CASSATPNQPQHF.

The chain recombines TRBV30 with TRBJ1-6, with D maybe TRBD1 (5 bases). This CDR3 spans 15 amino acids. The germline V gene encodes CDR1 GTSNPN and CDR2 SVGIG (reference sequence). The ends were cut back, 3 bases at V and 8 bases at J, with 17 bases in the middle. In nucleotides, the CDR3 is TGTGCCTGGAGGGAGCAAGGGGCAGAATATTCACCCCTCCACTTT. As protein: CAWREQGAEYSPLHF.

The sample holds a few counts of this clone. As DNA, the CDR3 is TGCGCCAGCAGCTTGATACAGTTTAATTCACCCCTCCACTTT. Translation gives CASSLIQFNSPLHF. The V gene is TRBV5-1, the J gene TRBJ1-6; D gene uncertain. The length of the CDR3 is 14 residues. V was clipped by 1 base and J by 6 bases, with 8 bases between them. From germline, CDR1 is SGHRS and CDR2 YFSETQ.

This chain uses TRBV5-1 with TRBJ2-7, with TRBD2 matching over 9 bases. V dropped 1 base and J dropped 3; count of bases not matched to a gene: 5. The CDR3 contains 15 residues. Germline CDR1 reads SGHRS; CDR2 reads YFSETQ. The DNA of the CDR3 is TGCGCCAGCAGCTTGTTTACTAGCGGGTTCTACGAGCAGTACTTC. Translation gives CASSLFTSGFYEQYF.

V is TRBV6-6 and J is TRBJ1-1; 7 bases align to TRBD1. This CDR3 comprises 14 residues. The junction had 5 bases not matched to a gene; V was cut back by 7 bases and J by 0 bases. Germline V gene lookup returns CDR1 MNHNY and CDR2 SVGAGI (reference sequence). The CDR3 coding sequence is TGTGCCAGCACCGGGACAGCCTTGAACACTGAAGCTTTCTTT. Translating it yields CASTGTALNTEAFF.